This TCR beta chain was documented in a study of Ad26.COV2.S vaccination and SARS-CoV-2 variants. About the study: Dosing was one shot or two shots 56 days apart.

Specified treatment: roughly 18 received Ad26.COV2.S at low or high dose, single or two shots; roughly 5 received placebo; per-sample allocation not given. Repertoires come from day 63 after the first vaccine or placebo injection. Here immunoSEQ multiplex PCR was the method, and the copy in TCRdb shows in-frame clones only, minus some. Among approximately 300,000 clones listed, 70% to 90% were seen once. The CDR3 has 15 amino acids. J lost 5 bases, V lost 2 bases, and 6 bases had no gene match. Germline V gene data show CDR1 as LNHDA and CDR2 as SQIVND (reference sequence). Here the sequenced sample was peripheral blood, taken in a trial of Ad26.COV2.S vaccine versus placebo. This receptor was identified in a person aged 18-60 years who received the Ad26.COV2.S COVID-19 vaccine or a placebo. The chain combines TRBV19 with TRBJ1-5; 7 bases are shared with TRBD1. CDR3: CASSIYGTADQPQHF. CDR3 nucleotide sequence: TGTGCCAGTAGTATATACGGGACAGCTGATCAGCCCCAGCATTTT.